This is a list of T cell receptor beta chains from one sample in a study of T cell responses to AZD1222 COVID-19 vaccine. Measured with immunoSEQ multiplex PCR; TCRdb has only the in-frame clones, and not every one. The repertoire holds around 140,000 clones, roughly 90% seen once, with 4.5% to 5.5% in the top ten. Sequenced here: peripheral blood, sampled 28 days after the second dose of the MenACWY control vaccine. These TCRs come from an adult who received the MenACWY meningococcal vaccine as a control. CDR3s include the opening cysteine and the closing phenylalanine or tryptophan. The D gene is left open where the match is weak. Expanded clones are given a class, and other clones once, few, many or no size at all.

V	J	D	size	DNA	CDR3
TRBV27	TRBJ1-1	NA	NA	TGTGCCAGCAGACCGGGACACTCAAACACTGAAGCTTTCTTT	CASRPGHSNTEAFF
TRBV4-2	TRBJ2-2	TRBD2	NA	TGTGCCAGCAGCCAAGAGCGGGGGTACACCGGGGAGCTGTTTTTT	CASSQERGYTGELFF
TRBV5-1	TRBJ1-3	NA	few	TGCGCCAGCAGCTGGACGGTCGAGGGCACCATATATTTT	CASSWTVEGTIYF
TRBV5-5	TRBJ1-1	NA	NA	TGTGCCAGCTATTGGACAGCGAACACTGAAGCTTTCTTT	CASYWTANTEAFF
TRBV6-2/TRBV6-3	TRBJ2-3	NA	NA	TGTGCCAGCAGCGTCCGGGACACTCACACAGATACGCAGTATTTT	CASSVRDTHTDTQYF
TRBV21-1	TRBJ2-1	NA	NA	TGTGCCAGCAGCTCCCGACAGGGGAGCTCCTACAATGAGCAGTTCTTC	CASSSRQGSSYNEQFF
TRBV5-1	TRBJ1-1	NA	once	TGCGCCAGCAGCTTGGGTATGGGCTTGAACACTGAAGCTTTCTTT	CASSLGMGLNTEAFF
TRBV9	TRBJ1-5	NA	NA	TGTGCCAGCAGCGTAGTCCGCAGAAGCAATCAGCCCCAGCATTTT	CASSVVRRSNQPQHF
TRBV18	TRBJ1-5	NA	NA	TGTGCCAGCTCAGGCGGGACACAGAATCAGCCCCAGCATTTT	CASSGGTQNQPQHF
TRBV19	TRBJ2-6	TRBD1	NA	TGTGCCAGTAAACCCCGACAGGGGGAAAGTGGGGCCAACGTCCTGACTTTC	CASKPRQGESGANVLTF
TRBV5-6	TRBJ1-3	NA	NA	TGTGCCAGCACCCATCGGGGGGTGCGGGGAAACACCATATATTTT	CASTHRGVRGNTIYF
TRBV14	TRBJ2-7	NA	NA	TGTGCCAGCAGCTCCCCCTACGAGCAGTACTTC	CASSSPYEQYF
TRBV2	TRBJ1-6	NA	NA	TGTGCCAGCAGTGATGTGGTTAATTCACCCCTCCACTTT	CASSDVVNSPLHF
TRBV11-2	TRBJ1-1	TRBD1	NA	TGTGCCAGCAGCCCGGGCCAGGGGGCTCTGAACACTGAAGCTTTCTTT	CASSPGQGALNTEAFF
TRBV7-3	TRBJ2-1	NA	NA	TGTGCCAGCAGCTTAAGAGGTGGGGTGGGCTACAATGAGCAGTTCTTC	CASSLRGGVGYNEQFF
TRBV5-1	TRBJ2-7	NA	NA	TGCGCCAGCAGCCCGGGGGGCACCTACGAGCAGTACTTC	CASSPGGTYEQYF
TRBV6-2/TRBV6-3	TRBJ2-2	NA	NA	TGTGCCAGCACCCCTCCCTCAACAGCGAACACCGGGGAGCTGTTTTTT	CASTPPSTANTGELFF
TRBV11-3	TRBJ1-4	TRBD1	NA	TGTGCCAGCAGCTTCCGGGACAGGGGTAATGAAAAACTGTTTTTT	CASSFRDRGNEKLFF
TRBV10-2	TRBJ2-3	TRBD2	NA	TGCGCCAGCAGGGCCGGGACTAGCGGGAGAAGGCATACGCAGTATTTT	CASRAGTSGRRHTQYF
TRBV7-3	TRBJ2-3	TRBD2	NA	TGTGCCAGCAGCTTGACTAGCGGTCGCACAGATACGCAGTATTTT	CASSLTSGRTDTQYF
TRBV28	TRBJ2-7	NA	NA	TGTGCCAGCAGTTTTGGGGGTTCGCGCTACGAGCAGTACTTC	CASSFGGSRYEQYF
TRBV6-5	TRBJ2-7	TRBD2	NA	TGTGCCAGCAGTCGAACCCTAGCGGGAGCCTACGAGCAGTACTTC	CASSRTLAGAYEQYF
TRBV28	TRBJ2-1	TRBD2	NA	TGTGCCAGCAGTCGCAGGGAGGGGACTAGACGGTTAACCTACAATGAGCAGTTCTTC	CASSRREGTRRLTYNEQFF
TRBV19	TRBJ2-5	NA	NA	TGTGCCAGTTCCCGGCCCAGGGACGGGGAGACCCAGTACTTC	CASSRPRDGETQYF
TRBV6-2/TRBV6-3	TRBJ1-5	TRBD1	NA	TGTGCCAGCAGTCACGACAGGGGCGGACAGCCCCAGCATTTT	CASSHDRGGQPQHF
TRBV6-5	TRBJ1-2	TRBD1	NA	TGTGCCAGCAGGACAGGGGGGACGTCTCTCTATGGCTACACCTTC	CASRTGGTSLYGYTF
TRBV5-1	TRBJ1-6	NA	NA	TGCGCCAGCAGCTTTAGGTCCCTTTCACCCCTCCACTTT	CASSFRSLSPLHF
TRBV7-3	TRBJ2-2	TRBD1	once	TGTGCCAGCAGCTTGGGACAGACCGGGGAGCTGTTTTTT	CASSLGQTGELFF
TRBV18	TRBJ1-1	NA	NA	TGTGCCAGCTCGCTTAAACAGGGGAACACTGAAGCTTTCTTT	CASSLKQGNTEAFF
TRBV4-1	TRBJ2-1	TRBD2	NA	TGCGCCAGCAGCCAAGGGAGCGGGGGGTACAATGAGCAGTTCTTC	CASSQGSGGYNEQFF
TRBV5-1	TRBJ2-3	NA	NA	TGCGCCAGCAGCTTGGAGGATACGCAGTATTTT	CASSLEDTQYF
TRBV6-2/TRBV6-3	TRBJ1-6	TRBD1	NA	TGTGCCAGCAGTGACAGGGGGCTCTCACCCCTCCACTTT	CASSDRGLSPLHF
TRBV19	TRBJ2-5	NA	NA	TGTGCCAGTAGTCCTACAGGTAACCAAGAGACCCAGTACTTC	CASSPTGNQETQYF
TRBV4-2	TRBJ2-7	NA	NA	TGTGCCAGCAGCCAAGACCCCACCAGGGGCAGCTCCTACGAGCAGTACTTC	CASSQDPTRGSSYEQYF
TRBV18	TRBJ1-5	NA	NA	TGTGCCAGCTCACCCGACAGGAATAATCAGCCCCAGCATTTT	CASSPDRNNQPQHF
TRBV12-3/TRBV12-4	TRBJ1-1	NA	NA	TGTGCCAGCAGTTTAGGGGAAGGGACTGAAGCTTTCTTT	CASSLGEGTEAFF
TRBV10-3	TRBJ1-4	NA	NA	TGTGCCATCAGTGACGGTGGGGGCGGTGAAAAACTGTTTTTT	CAISDGGGGEKLFF
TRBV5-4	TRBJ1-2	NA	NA	TGTGCCAGCAGCTTGGGGACCGAACCTAACTATGGCTACACCTTC	CASSLGTEPNYGYTF
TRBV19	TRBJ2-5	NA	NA	TGTGCCAGTAGAAGGAGAGGGGAGACCCAGTACTTC	CASRRRGETQYF
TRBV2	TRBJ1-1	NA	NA	TGTGCCATCCGGACAGCCAGGAACACTGAAGCTTTCTTT	CAIRTARNTEAFF
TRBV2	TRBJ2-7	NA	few	TGTGCCAGCAAAGGAGGGAGGAAAACCTACGAGCAGTACTTC	CASKGGRKTYEQYF
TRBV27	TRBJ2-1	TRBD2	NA	TGTGCCAGCAGTGATAGTAGCGGGAGTTGGCATGAGCAGTTCTTC	CASSDSSGSWHEQFF
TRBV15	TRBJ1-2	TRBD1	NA	TGTGCCACCAGCACACTCAACCGGGACAGCTATGGCTACACCTTC	CATSTLNRDSYGYTF
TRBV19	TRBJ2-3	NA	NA	TGTGCCAGTAGGCAGGGAGGCGGTAGCACAGATACGCAGTATTTT	CASRQGGGSTDTQYF
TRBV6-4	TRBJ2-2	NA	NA	TGTGCCAGCAGTGATTCGACAGCGACCGGGGAGCTGTTTTTT	CASSDSTATGELFF
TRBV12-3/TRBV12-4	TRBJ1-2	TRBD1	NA	TGTGCCAGCAGTCCTGGACAGGGCAGTGGCTACACCTTC	CASSPGQGSGYTF
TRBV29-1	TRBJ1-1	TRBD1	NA	TGCAGCGTTGAACCCACCGCAGGGGGAACTGAAGCTTTCTTT	CSVEPTAGGTEAFF
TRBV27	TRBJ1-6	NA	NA	TGTGCCAGCAGCGAGAATAATTCACCCCTCCACTTT	CASSENNSPLHF
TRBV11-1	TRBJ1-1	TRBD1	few	TGTGCCAGCAGCCTGACAGGGGACACTGAAGCTTTCTTT	CASSLTGDTEAFF
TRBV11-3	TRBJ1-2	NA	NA	TGTGCCAGCAGCCTGAGGTCGGACTATGGCTACACCTTC	CASSLRSDYGYTF
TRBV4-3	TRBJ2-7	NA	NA	TGCGCCAGCAGCCAAGGCGAGGTGAGCTCCTACGAGCAGTACTTC	CASSQGEVSSYEQYF
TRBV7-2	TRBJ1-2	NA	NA	TGTGCCAGCAGCTTAGGACAGGCGTACTATGGCTACACCTTC	CASSLGQAYYGYTF
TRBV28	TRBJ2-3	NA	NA	TGTGCCAGCAGTTTAGGGGGCCTAGAGACAGATACGCAGTATTTT	CASSLGGLETDTQYF
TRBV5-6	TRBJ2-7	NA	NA	TGTGCCAGCAGCCCCCGCAGGGACCATTACGAGCAGTACTTC	CASSPRRDHYEQYF
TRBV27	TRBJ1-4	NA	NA	TGTGCCAGCAGCCCCGGGCCTTATGCAGGCGCGGGAGAAAAACTGTTTTTT	CASSPGPYAGAGEKLFF
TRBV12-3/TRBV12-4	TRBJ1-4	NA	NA	TGTGCCAGCAGTTTTGGCACTTATGAAAAACTGTTTTTT	CASSFGTYEKLFF
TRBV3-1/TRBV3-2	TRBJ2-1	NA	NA	TGTGCCAGCAGCCAACGGTCTCACAATGAGCAGTTCTTC	CASSQRSHNEQFF
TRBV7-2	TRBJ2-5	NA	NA	TGTGCCAGCAGCTTAGTGTACCAAGAGACCCAGTACTTC	CASSLVYQETQYF
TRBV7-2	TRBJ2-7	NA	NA	TGTGCCAGCGGGCTTAGGGGACGGAAAGACTACGAGCAGTACTTC	CASGLRGRKDYEQYF
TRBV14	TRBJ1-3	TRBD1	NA	TGTGCCAGCAGCCAAGTCTCGGGACAGGGTGGAAACACCATATATTTT	CASSQVSGQGGNTIYF